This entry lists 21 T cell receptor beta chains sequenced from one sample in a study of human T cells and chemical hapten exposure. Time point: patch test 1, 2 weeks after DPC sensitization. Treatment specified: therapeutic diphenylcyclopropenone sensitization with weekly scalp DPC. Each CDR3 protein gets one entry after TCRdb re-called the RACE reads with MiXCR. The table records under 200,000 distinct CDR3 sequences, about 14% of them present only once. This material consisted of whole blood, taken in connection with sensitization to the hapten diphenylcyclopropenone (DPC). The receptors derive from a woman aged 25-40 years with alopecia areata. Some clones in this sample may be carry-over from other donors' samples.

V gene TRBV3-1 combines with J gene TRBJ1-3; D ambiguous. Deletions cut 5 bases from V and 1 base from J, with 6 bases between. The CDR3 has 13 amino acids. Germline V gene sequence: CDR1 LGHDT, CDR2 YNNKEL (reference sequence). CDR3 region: CASSSTSGNTIYF. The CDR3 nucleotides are TGTGCCAGCAGCTCAACGTCTGGAAACACCATATATTTT.

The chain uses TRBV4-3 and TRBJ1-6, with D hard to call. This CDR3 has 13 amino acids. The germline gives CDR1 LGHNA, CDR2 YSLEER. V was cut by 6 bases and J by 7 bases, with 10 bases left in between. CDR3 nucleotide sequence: TGCGCCAGCAGTGTGGGCCGGAATTCACCCCTCCACTTT. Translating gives CASSVGRNSPLHF.

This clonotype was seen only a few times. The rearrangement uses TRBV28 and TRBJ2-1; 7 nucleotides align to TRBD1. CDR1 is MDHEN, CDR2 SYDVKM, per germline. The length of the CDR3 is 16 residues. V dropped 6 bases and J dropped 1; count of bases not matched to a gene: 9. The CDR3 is CASRETGRSSYNEQFF. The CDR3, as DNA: TGTGCCAGCAGGGAGACAGGGCGTTCTTCCTACAATGAGCAGTTCTTC. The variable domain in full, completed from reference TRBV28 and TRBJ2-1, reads DVKVTQSSRYLVKRTGEKVFLECVQDMDHENMFWYRQDPGLGLRLIYFSYDVKMKEKGDIPEGYSVSREKKERFSLILESASTNQTSMYLCASRETGRSSYNEQFFGPGTRLTVL.

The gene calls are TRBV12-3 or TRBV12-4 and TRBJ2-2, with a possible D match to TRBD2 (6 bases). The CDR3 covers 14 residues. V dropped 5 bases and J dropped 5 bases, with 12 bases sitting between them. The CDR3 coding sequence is TGTGCCAGCAGTACCATTGGGGGGACCGGGGAGCTGTTTTTT. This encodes CASSTIGGTGELFF.

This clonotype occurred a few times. CDR3 DNA sequence: TGTGCCAGCAGGGCGGGGGGGGCTCACAATGAGCAGTTCTTC. Protein sequence: CASRAGGAHNEQFF. This chain links TRBV7-2 with TRBJ2-1; 9 bases are a match to TRBD2. V lost 6 bases to trimming and J lost 5 bases; unmatched junction nucleotides: 5. Germline V gene sequence: CDR1 SGHTA, CDR2 FQGNSA. The CDR3 totals 14 residues.

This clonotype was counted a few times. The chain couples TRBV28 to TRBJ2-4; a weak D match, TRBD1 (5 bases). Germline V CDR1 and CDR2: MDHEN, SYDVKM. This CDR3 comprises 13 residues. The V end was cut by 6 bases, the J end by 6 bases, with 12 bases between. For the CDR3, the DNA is TGTGCCAGCAGCCAAGATCAGGGAAACATTCAGTACTTC. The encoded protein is CASSQDQGNIQYF.

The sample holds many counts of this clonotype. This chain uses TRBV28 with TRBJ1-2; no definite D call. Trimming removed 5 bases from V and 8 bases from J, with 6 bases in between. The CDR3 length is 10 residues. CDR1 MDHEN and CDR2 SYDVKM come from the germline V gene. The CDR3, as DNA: TGTGCCAGCAGTGGAAGGGGCTACACCTTC. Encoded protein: CASSGRGYTF.

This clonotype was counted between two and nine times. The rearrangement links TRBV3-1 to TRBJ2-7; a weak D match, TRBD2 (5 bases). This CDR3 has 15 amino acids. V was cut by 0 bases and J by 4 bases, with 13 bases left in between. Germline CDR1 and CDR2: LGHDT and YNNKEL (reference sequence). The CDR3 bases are TGTGCCAGCAGCCAAGATCTAGGAACGGGGTACGAGCAGTACTTC. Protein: CASSQDLGTGYEQYF.

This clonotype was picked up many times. The CDR3: CASSYSGGSPYEQYF. CDR3 in DNA: TGTGCCAGCAGTTACTCGGGCGGTAGTCCCTACGAGCAGTACTTC. J is TRBJ2-7 and V is TRBV6-5; no definite D call. The CDR3 length is 15 residues. V lost 0 bases, J lost 2 bases, and 11 bases lay in between. Germline CDR1 MNHEY, CDR2 SVGAGI.

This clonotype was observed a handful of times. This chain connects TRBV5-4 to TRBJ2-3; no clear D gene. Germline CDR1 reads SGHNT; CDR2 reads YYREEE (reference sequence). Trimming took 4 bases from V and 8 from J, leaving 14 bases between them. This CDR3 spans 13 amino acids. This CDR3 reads CASSTASRSTQYF. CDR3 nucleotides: TGTGCCAGCAGCACCGCCAGCAGAAGTACGCAGTATTTT.

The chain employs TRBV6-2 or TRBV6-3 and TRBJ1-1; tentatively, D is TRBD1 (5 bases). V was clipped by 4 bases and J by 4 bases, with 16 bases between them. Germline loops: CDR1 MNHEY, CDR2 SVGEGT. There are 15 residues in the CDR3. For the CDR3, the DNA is TGTGCCAGCAGTTCTGACGGCCCGAGGGGCACTGAAGCTTTCTTT. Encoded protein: CASSSDGPRGTEAFF.

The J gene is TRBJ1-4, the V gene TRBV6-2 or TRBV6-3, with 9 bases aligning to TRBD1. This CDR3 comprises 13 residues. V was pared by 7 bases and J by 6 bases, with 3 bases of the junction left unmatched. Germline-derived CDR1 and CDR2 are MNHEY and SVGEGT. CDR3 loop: CASKRTGDEKLFF. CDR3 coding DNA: TGTGCCAGCAAGAGGACAGGGGATGAAAAACTGTTTTTT.

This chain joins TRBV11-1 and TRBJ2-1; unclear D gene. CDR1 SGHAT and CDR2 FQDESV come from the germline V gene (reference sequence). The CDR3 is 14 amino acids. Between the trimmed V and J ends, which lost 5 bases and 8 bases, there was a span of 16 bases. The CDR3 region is CASSTKTALDEQFF. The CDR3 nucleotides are TGTGCCAGCAGCACAAAAACAGCATTGGATGAGCAGTTCTTC. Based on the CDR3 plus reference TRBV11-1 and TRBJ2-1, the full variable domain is EAEVAQSPRYKITEKSQAVAFWCDPISGHATLYWYRQILGQGPELLVQFQDESVVDDSQLPKDRFSAERLKGVDSTLKIQPAELGDSAMYLCASSTKTALDEQFFGPGTRLTVL.

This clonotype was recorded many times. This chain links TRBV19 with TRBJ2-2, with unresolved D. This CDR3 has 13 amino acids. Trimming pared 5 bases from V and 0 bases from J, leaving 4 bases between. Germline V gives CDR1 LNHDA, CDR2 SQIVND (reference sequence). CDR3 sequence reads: CASSPSNTGELFF. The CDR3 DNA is TGTGCCAGTAGTCCTTCGAACACCGGGGAGCTGTTTTTT.

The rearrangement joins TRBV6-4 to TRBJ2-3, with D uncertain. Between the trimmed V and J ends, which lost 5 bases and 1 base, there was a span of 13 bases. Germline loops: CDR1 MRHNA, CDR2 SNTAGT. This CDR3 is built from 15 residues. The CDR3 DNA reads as TGTGCCAGCAGTAAGAGCCGATCCGGCACAGATACGCAGTATTTT. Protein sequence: CASSKSRSGTDTQYF.

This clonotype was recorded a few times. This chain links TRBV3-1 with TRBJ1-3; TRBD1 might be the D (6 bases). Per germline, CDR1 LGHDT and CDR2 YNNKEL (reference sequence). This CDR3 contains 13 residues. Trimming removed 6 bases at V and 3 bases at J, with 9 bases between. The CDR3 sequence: CASRQGGGNTIYF. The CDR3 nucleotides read TGTGCCAGCAGACAGGGCGGTGGAAACACCATATATTTT.

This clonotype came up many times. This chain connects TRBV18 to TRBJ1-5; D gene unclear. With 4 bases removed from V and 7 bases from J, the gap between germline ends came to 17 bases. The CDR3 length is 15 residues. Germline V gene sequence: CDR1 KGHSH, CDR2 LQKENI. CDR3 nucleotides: TGTGCCAGCTCACAAAGGCCCCACGTTTCGCAGCCCCAGCATTTT. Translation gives CASSQRPHVSQPQHF.

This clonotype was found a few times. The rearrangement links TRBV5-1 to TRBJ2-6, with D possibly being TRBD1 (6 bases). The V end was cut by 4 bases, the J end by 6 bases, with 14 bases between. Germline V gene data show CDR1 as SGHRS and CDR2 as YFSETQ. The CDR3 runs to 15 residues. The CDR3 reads CASSRDTTLANVLTF. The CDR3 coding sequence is TGCGCCAGCAGCAGGGACACCACGCTGGCCAACGTCCTGACTTTC.

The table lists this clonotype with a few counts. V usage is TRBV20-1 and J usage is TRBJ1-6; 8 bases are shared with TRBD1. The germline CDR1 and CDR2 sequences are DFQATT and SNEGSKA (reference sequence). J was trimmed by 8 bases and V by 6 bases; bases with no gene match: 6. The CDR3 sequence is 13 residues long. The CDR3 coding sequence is TGCAGTGCCGGGACAGGCGCCGATTCACCCCTCCACTTT. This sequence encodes CSAGTGADSPLHF.

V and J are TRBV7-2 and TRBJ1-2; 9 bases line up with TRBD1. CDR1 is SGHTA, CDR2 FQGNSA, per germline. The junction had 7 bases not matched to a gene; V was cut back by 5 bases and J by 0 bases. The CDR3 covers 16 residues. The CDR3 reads CASSRDRVVANYGYTF. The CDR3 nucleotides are TGTGCCAGCAGCCGGGACAGGGTAGTGGCTAACTATGGCTACACCTTC.

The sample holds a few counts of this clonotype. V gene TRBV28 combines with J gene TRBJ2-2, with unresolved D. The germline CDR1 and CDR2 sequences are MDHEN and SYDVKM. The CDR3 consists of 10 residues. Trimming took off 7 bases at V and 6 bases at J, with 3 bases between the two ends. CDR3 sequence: CASKAGELFF. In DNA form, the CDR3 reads TGTGCCAGCAAAGCCGGGGAGCTGTTTTTT.